What follows are 9 T cell receptor beta chains derived from one specimen sequenced in a study of CD8+CD57+ T cells in acquired aplastic anemia listed by TCRdb under 2018. Reads for this sample came from an Illumina HiSeq 2000. TCR beta VDJ combination and CDR3 sequence profiling used genomic DNA as the template. TCRdb reanalyzed the raw reads on its own, using fastp at Q25 for trimming and MiXCR for clone calling, and kept in-frame beta chains. Each CDR3 protein appears once, grouped with its most common genes and DNA. Present in this sample are just over 150,000 distinct CDR3 sequences, roughly 50% of which were seen just once. More than 30% of the sample goes to the ten largest clones. Patients chosen for sequencing had shown expansion of CD8+CD57+ cells by flow cytometry. Sequencing was carried out using sorted CD4+, CD8+, or CD8+CD57+ T cells (not recorded which) from PBMCs. The receptors originated from a human donor with aplastic anemia.

This clonotype was counted at least ten times. The chain combines TRBV9 with TRBJ2-5; D remains ambiguous. This CDR3 spans 13 amino acids. Between the trimmed V and J ends, which lost 6 bases and 4 bases, there was a span of 13 bases. The germline gives CDR1 SGDLS, CDR2 YYNGEE. The CDR3 reads CASNQEPGETQYF. CDR3 coding DNA: TGTGCCAGCAACCAGGAACCCGGAGAGACCCAGTACTTC.

The chain employs TRBV7-8 and TRBJ2-1; D is unclear. Germline CDR1 and CDR2: SGHVS and FQNEAQ. Between the trimmed V and J ends, which lost 5 bases and 0 bases, there was a span of 11 bases. This CDR3 region has 15 residues. CDR3 sequence: CASSEFGFSYNEQFF. CDR3 nucleotides: TGTGCCAGCAGCGAATTCGGATTCTCCTACAATGAGCAGTTCTTC.

Many counts were recorded for this clonotype. The chain combines TRBV5-4 with TRBJ1-5; a weak D match, TRBD1 (5 bases). There are 17 residues in the CDR3. Trimming cost V 0 bases and J 6 bases, with 19 bases left between them. Germline CDR1 SGHNT, CDR2 YYREEE (reference sequence). CDR3 loop: CASSLVGPLGQGQPQHF. In DNA form, the CDR3 reads TGTGCCAGCAGCTTGGTGGGGCCCCTTGGGCAGGGTCAGCCCCAGCATTTT.

This chain uses TRBV20-1 with TRBJ2-4; 8 bases fit TRBD2. Germline V gives CDR1 DFQATT, CDR2 SNEGSKA (reference sequence). V gave up 6 bases and J gave up 6 bases; unmatched junction bases: 10. The CDR3 is made up of 14 amino acids. The CDR3 DNA reads as TGCAGTGCCGCGGGACTAGATGGGCCAAACATTCAGTACTTC. Its protein is CSAAGLDGPNIQYF.

This clonotype was seen at least ten times. The CDR3 loop is CASKTSGSSYEQYF. The CDR3 region has the DNA TGTGCCAGCAAGACTAGCGGGAGTTCCTACGAGCAGTACTTC. V gene TRBV2 combines with J gene TRBJ2-7; 12 nucleotides line up with TRBD2. Unmatched junction bases numbered 2, after V lost 7 bases and J lost 1 base. The CDR3 sequence is 14 residues long. Looked up from germline, CDR1 is SNHLY and CDR2 is FYNNEI.

On this clonotype: This may come from a read error, since a much larger clone is one base off. The gene calls are TRBV27 and TRBJ2-7; 7 bases agree with TRBD1. The CDR3 has 13 amino acids. V was pared by 3 bases and J by 6 bases, with 5 bases of the junction left unmatched. Germline lookup yields CDR1 MNHEY and CDR2 SMNVEV (reference sequence). CDR3 DNA sequence: TGTGCCAGCAGTTTCGTACAGGGGCGCGAGCAGTACTTC. This codes for CASSFVQGREQYF.

Many counts were recorded for this clonotype. The J gene is TRBJ2-1, the V gene TRBV19; 9 nucleotides agree with TRBD2. Looked up from germline, CDR1 is LNHDA and CDR2 is SQIVND (reference sequence). This CDR3 region has 15 residues. With 5 bases clipped from V and 2 bases from J, the junction kept 4 bases outside the gene matches. As DNA, the CDR3 is TGTGCCAGTAGTGCTAGCGGGGCTCCCTACAATGAGCAGTTCTTC. This encodes CASSASGAPYNEQFF.

This clonotype was found many times. CDR3 nucleotides: TGTGCCAGCAGCCCTCGGGATGAGAAGCTCGAGAACACTGAAGCTTTCTTT. Translated: CASSPRDEKLENTEAFF. The V call is TRBV9, the J call TRBJ1-1; no clear D. This CDR3 region has 17 residues. Trimming cost V 4 bases and J 1 base, with 20 bases left between them. Germline V gene sequence: CDR1 SGDLS, CDR2 YYNGEE.

V and J are TRBV25-1 and TRBJ1-4; D ambiguous. CDR3 length: 11 residues. Germline CDR1 MGHDK, CDR2 SYGVNS. V was shortened by 7 bases and J by 8 bases, with 8 bases between the two germline ends. Here the CDR3 reads CASTSKEKLFF. The CDR3 nucleotides read TGTGCCAGCACCTCGAAGGAAAAACTGTTTTTT.